These 27 T cell receptor beta chains were all obtained from the same sample, sequenced in a study of blood T cell repertoires in COVID-19. Clones were read by immunoSEQ multiplex PCR, and TCRdb kept only the in-frame ones, dropping some. The top ten clones hold 17% of a sample with approximately 29,000 clones, 85% of them seen once. The sequenced sample was peripheral blood. All receptors derive from a woman aged 60-75 years with active COVID-19.

V usage is TRBV10-1 and J usage is TRBJ1-1; the D gene is possibly TRBD1 (5 bases). The V end was cut by 3 bases, the J end by 5 bases, with 10 bases between. Germline CDR1 is WNHNN and CDR2 is SYGVQD (reference sequence). The CDR3 extends over 13 amino acids. The CDR3, as DNA: TGCGCCAGCAGTGACTTCCAGGGAACTGAAGCTTTCTTT. This encodes CASSDFQGTEAFF.

This chain links TRBV2 with TRBJ2-2; possibly TRBD2 for D (6 bases). Trimming removed 3 bases from V and 2 bases from J, with 13 bases in between. CDR1 SNHLY and CDR2 FYNNEI come from the germline V gene. CDR3 length: 16 residues. CDR3 sequence (DNA): TGTGCCAGCAGTGAGTTTAATAGCGGCAACACCGGGGAGCTGTTTTTT. Translating it yields CASSEFNSGNTGELFF.

The V and J genes are TRBV5-5 and TRBJ2-2, with D possibly TRBD1 on 5 matching bases. This CDR3 spans 15 amino acids. The germline V and J ends were trimmed by 2 bases and 1 base, with 9 bases remaining between them. CDR1 and CDR2 from the germline V gene are SGHKS and YYEKEE (reference sequence). The CDR3 DNA reads TGTGCCAGCAGCTTACGCAGGGTGAACACCGGGGAGCTGTTTTTT. Translation: CASSLRRVNTGELFF.

The chain couples TRBV9 to TRBJ1-1, with D possibly TRBD1 on 5 matching bases. Germline CDR1 and CDR2: SGDLS and YYNGEE. CDR3 length: 15 residues. The germline V and J ends were trimmed by 1 base and 4 bases, with 14 bases remaining between them. The CDR3 coding sequence is TGTGCCAGCAGCGTAACCCACAGGTCGCCCACTGAAGCTTTCTTT. This translates into CASSVTHRSPTEAFF. Variable domain in full (rest from reference TRBV9 and TRBJ1-1): DSGVTQTPKHLITATGQRVTLRCSPRSGDLSVYWYQQSLDQGLQFLIQYYNGEERAKGNILERFSAQQFPDLHSELNLSSLELGDSALYFCASSVTHRSPTEAFFGQGTRLTVV.

CDR3 region: CASSQDRGKGGYTF. As DNA, the CDR3 is TGTGCCAGCAGCCAAGACAGGGGGAAGGGTGGCTACACCTTC. V gene TRBV14 combines with J gene TRBJ1-2, with 7 bases matching TRBD1. The length of the CDR3 is 14 residues. Losses at the gene ends were 0 bases for V and 7 bases for J; bases not matched to a gene: 5. Germline V lookup: CDR1 SGHDN, CDR2 FVKESK.

This chain joins TRBV7-9 and TRBJ2-3; 16 bases are shared with TRBD2. Germline CDR1 reads SEHNR; CDR2 reads FQNEAQ (reference sequence). The CDR3 is made up of 19 amino acids. After removal of 3 bases from V and 6 bases from J, the junction contained 12 bases not matched to a gene. Here the CDR3 DNA reads TGTGCCAGCAGCTTCGGGACGGGACTAGCGGGAGGGCGGAGGGATACGCAGTATTTT. Translation gives CASSFGTGLAGGRRDTQYF.

The chain uses TRBV7-8 and TRBJ2-5; 9 bases are a match to TRBD1. Looked up from germline, CDR1 is SGHVS and CDR2 is FQNEAQ. The CDR3 spans 17 residues. V dropped 5 bases and J dropped 9; count of bases not matched to a gene: 19. The CDR3 spells CASSRAGSTGGAGAQYF. The CDR3 bases are TGTGCCAGCAGCCGAGCGGGGTCGACAGGGGGGGCCGGGGCCCAGTACTTC.

This chain connects TRBV7-9 to TRBJ2-7, with 9 bases lining up with TRBD1. This CDR3 has 17 amino acids. CDR1 is SEHNR and CDR2 is FQNEAQ in the germline V gene (reference sequence). V shed 1 base, J shed 0 bases, and the junction held 7 bases outside the gene matches. The CDR3 loop is CASSLVIPGQGSYEQYF. In DNA, the CDR3 is TGTGCCAGCAGCTTAGTTATTCCGGGACAGGGCTCCTACGAGCAGTACTTC.

The V gene is TRBV18, the J gene TRBJ2-7, with D tentatively TRBD1 (6 bases). V lost 1 base and J 2 bases, leaving 6 bases between the germline ends. Germline V gene sequence: CDR1 KGHSH, CDR2 LQKENI. This CDR3 has 13 amino acids. The CDR3 reads CASSPQGAYEQYF. CDR3 nucleotides: TGTGCCAGCTCACCACAGGGGGCCTACGAGCAGTACTTC.

V is TRBV4-1 and J is TRBJ2-4, with a weak D call TRBD1 (6 bases). CDR1 and CDR2 from the germline V gene are MGHRA and YSYEKL. CDR3 length: 14 residues. V lost 3 bases and J 8 bases, leaving 14 bases between the germline ends. The CDR3 reads CASSQGAGLDIQYF. The DNA of the CDR3 is TGCGCCAGCAGCCAGGGGGCTGGATTGGACATTCAGTACTTC.

The chain employs TRBV28 and TRBJ2-5; 14 nucleotides match TRBD2. The CDR3 is 15 amino acids. CDR1 is MDHEN, CDR2 SYDVKM, per germline. V lost 3 bases to trimming and J lost 4 bases; unmatched junction nucleotides: 1. CDR3 bases: TGTGCCAGCAGTTTTGGACTAGCGGGGGGAGAGACCCAGTACTTC. This sequence encodes CASSFGLAGGETQYF.

The chain recombines TRBV6-2 or TRBV6-3 with TRBJ2-1; D is perhaps TRBD2 (5 bases). The ends were cut back, 2 bases at V and 8 bases at J, with 19 bases in the middle. CDR3 length equals 16 residues. Germline V gene sequence: CDR1 MNHEY, CDR2 SVGEGT. CDR3 loop: CASSYDQLVGWDEQFF. The CDR3 coding sequence is TGTGCCAGCAGTTACGACCAACTAGTGGGGTGGGATGAGCAGTTCTTC.

V usage is TRBV19 and J usage is TRBJ2-1, with TRBD2 as a possible D gene (5 bases). Looked up from germline, CDR1 is LNHDA and CDR2 is SQIVND (reference sequence). The CDR3 has 15 residues. V was cut by 3 bases and J by 5 bases, with 14 bases left in between. The DNA of the CDR3 is TGTGCCAGTAGTATCGGACTTCTCCTGGACAATGAGCAGTTCTTC. Residues: CASSIGLLLDNEQFF. Full variable domain (rest looked up from reference TRBV19 and TRBJ2-1): DGGITQSPKYLFRKEGQNVTLSCEQNLNHDAMYWYRQDPGQGLRLIYYSQIVNDFQKGDIAEGYSVSREKKESFPLTVTSAQKNPTAFYLCASSIGLLLDNEQFFGPGTRLTVL.

This chain joins TRBV7-2 and TRBJ2-3, with D maybe TRBD2 (6 bases). Per the germline V gene, CDR1 is SGHTA and CDR2 is FQGNSA. Trimming pared 8 bases from V and 1 base from J, leaving 13 bases between. The CDR3 sequence is 14 residues long. CDR3 nucleotide sequence: TGTGCCAGCGCCGGGACTGGACGCACAGATACGCAGTATTTT. Protein sequence: CASAGTGRTDTQYF.

The V call is TRBV7-2, the J call TRBJ1-5; D may be TRBD1 (5 bases). This CDR3 has 15 amino acids. CDR1 and CDR2 from the germline V gene are SGHTA and FQGNSA. With 2 bases removed from V and 0 bases from J, the gap between germline ends came to 8 bases. This chain's CDR3 is CASSLYGASNQPQHF. The DNA of the CDR3 is TGTGCCAGCAGCTTATATGGGGCTAGCAATCAGCCCCAGCATTTT.

The chain joins TRBV5-1 to TRBJ2-2; 10 positions match TRBD1. The CDR3 runs to 17 residues. Germline V gives CDR1 SGHRS, CDR2 YFSETQ. With 4 bases clipped from V and 0 bases from J, the junction kept 6 bases outside the gene matches. The CDR3 DNA follows: TGCGCCAGCAGCCCGAGACAGGGGGCCGCGAACACCGGGGAGCTGTTTTTT. Residues: CASSPRQGAANTGELFF.

The rearrangement uses TRBV11-1 and TRBJ2-7, with D maybe TRBD2 (6 bases). Germline V gene lookup returns CDR1 SGHAT and CDR2 FQDESV (reference sequence). The CDR3 spans 15 residues. Trimming pared 2 bases from V and 1 base from J, leaving 12 bases between. The CDR3: CASSLTGTYSYEQYF. CDR3 in DNA: TGTGCCAGCAGCTTAACCGGGACTTATTCCTACGAGCAGTACTTC. The full variable domain, rest sourced from reference TRBV11-1 and TRBJ2-7, is EAEVAQSPRYKITEKSQAVAFWCDPISGHATLYWYRQILGQGPELLVQFQDESVVDDSQLPKDRFSAERLKGVDSTLKIQPAELGDSAMYLCASSLTGTYSYEQYFGPGTRLTVT.

The gene calls are TRBV5-1 and TRBJ2-1; 10 positions agree with TRBD2. Trimming cost V 2 bases and J 0 bases; bases outside gene matches: 5. Germline V CDR1 and CDR2: SGHRS, YFSETQ. This CDR3 is 17 amino acids long. Here the CDR3 reads CASSFYSGGSSYNEQFF. The CDR3 coding sequence is TGCGCCAGCAGCTTCTATAGCGGGGGGAGCTCCTACAATGAGCAGTTCTTC. The full variable domain, rest sourced from reference TRBV5-1 and TRBJ2-1, is KAGVTQTPRYLIKTRGQQVTLSCSPISGHRSVSWYQQTPGQGLQFLFEYFSETQRNKGNFPGRFSGRQFSNSRSEMNVSTLELGDSALYLCASSFYSGGSSYNEQFFGPGTRLTVL.

The chain employs TRBV7-3 and TRBJ2-5, with D perhaps matching TRBD2 (7 bases). V was trimmed by 6 bases and J by 5 bases, leaving 22 bases between them. The CDR3 extends over 16 amino acids. CDR1 SGHTA and CDR2 FQGTGA come from the germline V gene. Written as DNA, the CDR3 is TGTGCCAGCAGTATCCAGGCTGCGGGGGCAGGGGAGACCCAGTACTTC. Encoded protein: CASSIQAAGAGETQYF.

In this sample, this clone turned up a few times. The chain is built from TRBV7-3 and TRBJ2-2; 9 bases line up with TRBD2. The germline gives CDR1 SGHTA, CDR2 FQGTGA. The CDR3 runs 15 residues. The V and J ends lost 4 bases and 5 bases, in that order; junction bases with no gene match: 5. The CDR3 protein is CASSSERGATGELFF. The CDR3 DNA reads as TGTGCCAGCAGCTCAGAGCGGGGGGCTACCGGGGAGCTGTTTTTT.

This sequence joins TRBV5-1 and TRBJ2-1, with no clear D. CDR1 and CDR2 from the germline V gene are SGHRS and YFSETQ. This CDR3 comprises 12 residues. V lost 0 bases and J lost 9, with 7 bases in between. The CDR3 coding sequence is TGCGCCAGCAGCTTGGGGTACGGTGAGCAGTTCTTC. Translation gives CASSLGYGEQFF.

The gene calls are TRBV24-1 and TRBJ1-5, with a tentative D call TRBD1 (6 bases). The germline CDR1 and CDR2 sequences are KGHDR and SFDVKD. The CDR3 has 15 amino acids. Between the trimmed V and J ends, which lost 6 bases and 6 bases, there was a span of 17 bases. The CDR3 reads CATSSSGHRGQPQHF. The DNA of the CDR3 is TGTGCCACCAGTAGTTCGGGACACCGGGGTCAGCCCCAGCATTTT.

This chain connects TRBV4-2 to TRBJ2-3; 11 nucleotides match TRBD2. The CDR3 runs to 16 residues. CDR1 is LGHNA and CDR2 is YNFKEQ in the germline V gene. The ends lost 1 base at V and 3 bases at J; junction bases unmatched: 3. The CDR3 is CASSQVSSGGTDTQYF. CDR3 in DNA: TGTGCCAGCAGCCAAGTTTCTAGCGGGGGGACAGATACGCAGTATTTT.

DNA of the CDR3: TGTGCCAGCAGTTCTATATGGGGGACTAGCGCGTCCAAAAACATTCAGTACTTC. Its protein product is CASSSIWGTSASKNIQYF. The chain links TRBV28 to TRBJ2-4, with TRBD2 identical over 10 bases. V lost 4 bases, J lost 2 bases, and 11 bases stayed unmatched. The germline gives CDR1 MDHEN, CDR2 SYDVKM. This CDR3 contains 18 residues.

The V call is TRBV12-5, the J call TRBJ2-1; 11 nucleotides match TRBD2. CDR3 size: 18 residues. J gave up 5 bases and V 2 bases, and 11 bases lay outside the gene matches. CDR1 is LGHNT and CDR2 is FRNRAP in the germline V gene. The CDR3 reads CASGLTSGRVYGNNEQFF. CDR3 coding DNA: TGTGCTAGTGGTTTGACTAGCGGGAGAGTTTATGGTAACAATGAGCAGTTCTTC.

The rearrangement uses TRBV11-2 and TRBJ2-7; 9 nucleotides align to TRBD1. Trimming cost V 5 bases and J 0 bases; bases outside gene matches: 8. Germline-derived CDR1 and CDR2 are SGHAT and FQNNGV. CDR3 length equals 16 residues. CDR3 sequence (DNA): TGTGCCAGCAGCCATTTTCTGGGACAGGGCTCCTACGAGCAGTACTTC. Its translation is CASSHFLGQGSYEQYF.

The V and J genes are TRBV7-9 and TRBJ2-7; 8 bases agree with TRBD1. The ends lost 3 bases at V and 7 bases at J; junction bases unmatched: 14. This CDR3 region has 16 residues. In germline, CDR1 is SEHNR, CDR2 FQNEAQ (reference sequence). CDR3 bases: TGTGCCAGCAGCTTGGGGGCACAGGGGGGTAAAGTGGAGCAGTACTTC. It codes for CASSLGAQGGKVEQYF.